This TCR beta chain comes out of a study of beta chain features in type 1 diabetes. Since all of the isolated RNA was reverse transcribed, expressed TCRB transcripts were what got sequenced. Sequencing was performed with immunoSEQ multiplex PCR; in TCRdb, only in-frame clones are kept and a portion is missing. The table records over 350,000 clones, more than 13% of them present only once. Germline assignment: CDR1 LNHDA and CDR2 SQIVND (reference sequence). V shed 3 bases and J shed 4 bases, with 4 bases lying between them. The CDR3 loop spans 12 amino acids. This chain connects TRBV19 to TRBJ1-5, with unresolved D. This TCR derives from a young woman in good health. Source material: naive CD4+ T cells from blood. The CDR3 here is CASSMSNQPQHF. Here the CDR3 DNA reads TGTGCCAGTAGTATGAGTAATCAGCCCCAGCATTTT.